One sample yielded the 19 T cell receptor beta chains listed below, sequenced in a study of blood T cell repertoires in COVID-19. The data were produced by immunoSEQ multiplex PCR, yet TCRdb's version contains in-frame clones alone and is incomplete. Among under 450,000 clones listed, more than 70% were seen once. Material for sequencing was peripheral blood. All receptors derive from a woman between 45 and 65 years old with COVID-19, enrolled during active disease.

This clone was seen a handful of times. V and J are TRBV30 and TRBJ1-1; no clear D gene. V was pared by 3 bases and J by 0 bases, with 20 bases between. Germline V gene sequence: CDR1 GTSNPN, CDR2 SVGIG (reference sequence). CDR3 size: 17 residues. CDR3 in DNA: TGTGCCTGGAGCCATCGGCCGCTCGGACTGATGAACACTGAAGCTTTCTTT. Its protein is CAWSHRPLGLMNTEAFF.

This clone was detected only a few times. This sample includes further DNA sequences coding for the same CDR3. V is TRBV5-1 and J is TRBJ1-3; unclear D gene. The CDR3 is made up of 13 amino acids. Trimming took off 0 bases at V and 3 bases at J, with 4 bases between the two ends. Germline CDR1 is SGHRS and CDR2 is YFSETQ. CDR3 sequence reads: CASSLDIGNTIYF. The CDR3 nucleotides are TGCGCCAGCAGCTTGGACATTGGAAACACCATATATTTT.

This clone appeared a single time. V gene TRBV4-1 combines with J gene TRBJ2-7; 11 nucleotides align to TRBD1. V lost 1 base to trimming and J lost 7 bases; unmatched junction nucleotides: 6. The CDR3 contains 15 residues. CDR1 is MGHRA and CDR2 is YSYEKL in the germline V gene. The CDR3 nucleotides read TGCGCCAGCAGCCAAGCCGTGGGGACAGGGGGTGAGCAGTACTTC. It codes for CASSQAVGTGGEQYF.

CDR3: CASSLSPLYEQYF. Here the CDR3 DNA reads TGTGCCAGCAGCTTAAGCCCGCTTTACGAGCAGTACTTC. V gene TRBV13 combines with J gene TRBJ2-7, with D hard to call. This CDR3 comprises 13 residues. Germline assignment: CDR1 PRHDT and CDR2 FYEKMQ (reference sequence). Trimming left V 2 bases short and J 4 bases short, with 9 bases between.

The chain recombines TRBV29-1 with TRBJ1-1; tentative D call: TRBD1 (5 bases). Per germline, CDR1 SQVTM and CDR2 ANQGSEA. CDR3 length: 15 residues. The V end lost 4 bases, the J end lost 3 bases, and 18 bases lay between the germline ends. The CDR3 sequence is CSVAGRVGLDTEAFF. The CDR3 DNA is TGCAGCGTTGCCGGCAGGGTTGGTTTGGACACTGAAGCTTTCTTT.

J is TRBJ1-2 and V is TRBV5-1; the match to TRBD1 covers 11 bases. Germline assignment: CDR1 SGHRS and CDR2 YFSETQ. The CDR3 runs to 16 residues. V dropped 1 base and J dropped 8; count of bases not matched to a gene: 10. CDR3 bases: TGCGCCAGCAGCTTGAAGGACAGGGGGCCCAGGAGCGGCTACACCTTC. This translates into CASSLKDRGPRSGYTF.

J is TRBJ1-1 and V is TRBV3-1 (or the pseudogene TRBV3-2); possible D gene TRBD1, 5 bases. CDR1 is LGHDT, CDR2 YNNKEL, per germline (reference sequence). Trimming took 3 bases from V and 1 from J, leaving 12 bases between them. There are 15 residues in the CDR3. The CDR3 nucleotides read TGTGCCAGCAGCCAGGGTAGGGGTGCGAACACTGAAGCTTTCTTT. It translates to CASSQGRGANTEAFF.

This clone was picked up one time. The genes are TRBV9 and TRBJ2-5; D call uncertain. The germline CDR1 and CDR2 sequences are SGDLS and YYNGEE. The CDR3 totals 15 residues. V gave up 4 bases and J gave up 5 bases, with 18 bases separating them. As DNA, the CDR3 is TGTGCCAGCAGCTTTTCTTCCCTCGACGGGGAGACCCAGTACTTC. As protein: CASSFSSLDGETQYF.

The chain combines TRBV2 with TRBJ1-2; D is unclear. Germline values: CDR1 SNHLY, CDR2 FYNNEI. The ends were cut back, 8 bases at V and 8 bases at J, with 12 bases in the middle. This CDR3 has 11 amino acids. The CDR3 DNA is TGTGCCAGCCCCAGGTCGGGGGGCTACACCTTC. It yields the protein CASPRSGGYTF.

The chain couples TRBV5-1 to TRBJ1-4; 8 bases are shared with TRBD1. Germline V gives CDR1 SGHRS, CDR2 YFSETQ. With 4 bases clipped from V and 7 bases from J, the junction kept 18 bases outside the gene matches. This CDR3 region has 18 residues. The chain's CDR3 is CASSLLGQGRGTGEKLFF. In nucleotides, the CDR3 is TGCGCCAGCAGCCTCCTTGGACAGGGAAGGGGGACGGGTGAAAAACTGTTTTTT.

This clone was counted a single time. The chain links TRBV7-2 to TRBJ2-1, with 7 bases that match TRBD2. CDR3 length equals 15 residues. The germline gives CDR1 SGHTA, CDR2 FQGNSA. Trimming removed 5 bases from V and 8 bases from J; junction bases left unmatched: 12. The CDR3 loop reads CASSLWGGSTYEQFF. CDR3 in DNA: TGTGCCAGCAGCCTCTGGGGGGGATCCACCTATGAGCAGTTCTTC. Drawing the rest from reference TRBV7-2 and TRBJ2-1, the complete variable domain is GAGVSQSPSNKVTEKGKDVELRCDPISGHTALYWYRQSLGQGLEFLIYFQGNSAPDKSGLPSDRFSAERTGGSVSTLTIQRTQQEDSAVYLCASSLWGGSTYEQFFGPGTRLTVL.

The chain uses TRBV9 and TRBJ1-5; D is possibly TRBD1 (5 bases). CDR3 length equals 14 residues. CDR1 SGDLS and CDR2 YYNGEE come from the germline V gene. V lost 7 bases to trimming and J lost 6 bases, with 17 bases between them. CDR3 nucleotide sequence: TGTGCCAGCGGGCAGGGTGGATGGGGTCAGCCCCAGCATTTT. Translating gives CASGQGGWGQPQHF.

This sequence joins TRBV2 and TRBJ1-1, with D unclear. This CDR3 is 15 amino acids long. The germline V gene encodes CDR1 SNHLY and CDR2 FYNNEI. The V gene lost 6 bases and the J gene lost 0 bases, with 14 bases spanning the gap. CDR3 region: CASRIHRGLNTEAFF. The CDR3 DNA reads as TGTGCCAGCAGAATCCATCGCGGGTTGAACACTGAAGCTTTCTTT.

The rearrangement joins TRBV9 to TRBJ2-1, with 8 bases fitting TRBD2. With V trimmed by 4 bases and J by 8 bases, 2 bases remained unmatched. The CDR3 totals 12 residues. Germline loops: CDR1 SGDLS, CDR2 YYNGEE. CDR3 sequence: CASSPTSDEQFF. CDR3 nucleotide sequence: TGTGCCAGCAGCCCGACTAGCGATGAGCAGTTCTTC.

With regard to this clone: The junction shows a germline mismatch at one end, possibly a read error. This chain uses TRBV6-1 with TRBJ1-3; D remains unclear. Germline values: CDR1 MNHNS, CDR2 SASEGT. The CDR3 has 16 residues. Written as DNA, the CDR3 is TGTGCCAGCCGTGAAGCCGACTCTTTTGCTGGAAACACCATATATTTT. Protein sequence: CASREADSFAGNTIYF.

This clone was observed a single time. The rearrangement joins TRBV5-4 to TRBJ1-1; 7 nucleotides align to TRBD1. The V segment lost 4 bases and the J segment 4 bases; nucleotides outside the gene matches: 7. Germline CDR1 is SGHNT and CDR2 is YYREEE (reference sequence). CDR3 length: 14 amino acids. The CDR3 loop is CASSTRQGGTEAFF. In nucleotides, the CDR3 is TGTGCCAGCAGCACCCGACAGGGAGGCACTGAAGCTTTCTTT.

The gene calls are TRBV30 and TRBJ1-6, with 8 bases identical to TRBD1. Germline V gene lookup returns CDR1 GTSNPN and CDR2 SVGIG (reference sequence). The length of the CDR3 is 17 residues. V trimming: 2 bases; J trimming: 5 bases; junction bases outside the gene matches: 11. The CDR3 DNA is TGTGCCTGGAGTCCACCCGGGACAGGTCCGGATAATTCACCCCTCCACTTT. Residues: CAWSPPGTGPDNSPLHF.

The chain links TRBV12-5 to TRBJ2-3; tentative D call: TRBD2 (5 bases). The CDR3 is made up of 15 amino acids. CDR1 and CDR2 (germline): LGHNT, FRNRAP. V was shortened by 3 bases and J by 1 base, with 11 bases between the two germline ends. The DNA for the CDR3 is TGTGCTAGTGGTTTCATCGGGGTCGGCACAGATACGCAGTATTTT. Its translation: CASGFIGVGTDTQYF.

CDR3 sequence reads: CASSPTDSDQPQHF. The CDR3 coding sequence is TGTGCCAGCTCACCCACGGACAGTGATCAGCCCCAGCATTTT. The V call is TRBV18, the J call TRBJ1-5; a possible D gene is TRBD1 (6 bases). The ends were cut back, 3 bases at V and 5 bases at J, with 11 bases in the middle. This CDR3 spans 14 amino acids. CDR1 and CDR2 from the germline V gene are KGHSH and LQKENI. Drawing the rest from reference TRBV18 and TRBJ1-5, the complete variable domain is NAGVMQNPRHLVRRRGQEARLRCSPMKGHSHVYWYRQLPEEGLKFMVYLQKENIIDESGMPKERFSAEFPKEGPSILRIQQVVRGDSAAYFCASSPTDSDQPQHFGDGTRLSIL.